Listed below are T cell receptor beta chains from one sample, sequenced in a study of shared clonotypes between healthy human individuals. The protocol was immunoSEQ multiplex PCR, while the TCRdb copy is restricted to in-frame clones and leaves out a portion. Among around 750,000 clones listed, around two thirds were seen once. The sequencing input was memory CD4+ T cells sorted from blood. These receptors were taken from a woman under 40 in good health. The CDR3 runs from the conserved cysteine through the conserved F or W. The order of the fields is V gene, J gene, D gene, clone size, CDR3 protein, CDR3 DNA. D genes are given only for firm matches. Clone size is shown for a subset of rows, as once, few, many or a class of expanded clone.

TRBV5-1,TRBJ2-7,TRBD1,NA,CASSVSGTGFEQYF,TGCGCCAGCAGCGTTTCCGGGACAGGGTTCGAGCAGTACTTC
TRBV4-1,TRBJ2-7,NA,NA,CASTGADYEQYF,TGCGCCAGCACCGGGGCAGACTACGAGCAGTACTTC
TRBV2,TRBJ2-2,NA,NA,CASSEFGGTNTGELFF,TGTGCCAGCAGTGAATTTGGGGGGACGAACACCGGGGAGCTGTTTTTT
TRBV29-1,TRBJ2-5,TRBD2,NA,CSVEDRRGGLQETQYF,TGCAGCGTTGAAGACCGCCGGGGGGGGCTCCAAGAGACCCAGTACTTC
TRBV5-1,TRBJ2-3,NA,NA,CASSLMELADTQYF,TGCGCCAGCAGCCTTATGGAGTTGGCAGATACGCAGTATTTT
TRBV5-4,TRBJ2-2,TRBD1,NA,CASSGARQGRTGELFF,TGTGCCAGCAGTGGGGCGAGACAGGGGCGCACCGGGGAGCTGTTTTTT
TRBV5-4,TRBJ2-5,NA,few,CASSRDSQETQYF,TGTGCCAGCAGCAGAGACAGCCAAGAGACCCAGTACTTC
TRBV13,TRBJ1-4,NA,many,CASSFRTGGHEKLFF,TGTGCCAGCAGCTTTAGGACGGGGGGACACGAAAAACTGTTTTTT
TRBV18,TRBJ2-5,TRBD2,few,CASSPKLAVRETQYF,TGTGCCAGCTCACCGAAACTAGCGGTCCGTGAGACCCAGTACTTC
TRBV6-4,TRBJ1-2,NA,NA,CASSDGTGFNYGYTF,TGTGCCAGCAGTGACGGAACAGGTTTTAACTATGGCTACACCTTC
TRBV28,TRBJ2-5,TRBD2,NA,CASSPPIAGGRETQYF,TGTGCCAGCAGTCCCCCCATCGCGGGAGGGAGGGAGACCCAGTACTTC
TRBV27,TRBJ2-7,TRBD2,NA,CASRLAGVHEQYF,TGTGCCAGCAGACTAGCGGGAGTCCACGAGCAGTACTTC
TRBV5-4,TRBJ1-4,NA,NA,CASSPSWTNEKLFF,TGTGCCAGCAGCCCCTCGTGGACTAATGAAAAACTGTTTTTT
TRBV27,TRBJ2-3,TRBD2,NA,CASSSAGGAVGPRGDTQYF,TGTGCCAGCAGTTCAGCGGGAGGGGCCGTTGGCCCCCGGGGAGATACGCAGTATTTT
TRBV2,TRBJ2-7,NA,once,CASSSHYEQYF,TGTGCCAGCAGTAGCCACTACGAGCAGTACTTC
TRBV28,TRBJ2-7,TRBD2,NA,CASSYTSGSLGEQYF,TGTGCCAGCAGCTATACTAGCGGGAGCCTGGGTGAGCAGTACTTC
TRBV4-2,TRBJ2-5,TRBD2,NA,CASRGAGGPQETQYF,TGTGCCAGCAGGGGAGCGGGAGGACCCCAAGAGACCCAGTACTTC
TRBV27,TRBJ2-7,NA,NA,CASSLSPQVSYEQYF,TGTGCCAGCAGTTTATCGCCGCAGGTTAGCTACGAGCAGTACTTC
TRBV11-2,TRBJ2-5,NA,once,CASSFLGQETQYF,TGTGCCAGCAGCTTTTTGGGTCAAGAGACCCAGTACTTC
TRBV5-1,TRBJ2-1,NA,NA,CASSLSSGSYNEQFF,TGCGCCAGCAGCTTGTCGTCGGGCTCCTACAATGAGCAGTTCTTC
TRBV30,TRBJ1-2,NA,NA,CAFYGYTF,TGTGCCTTTTATGGCTACACCTTC
TRBV11-2,TRBJ1-2,NA,NA,CASSLYGREGNYGYTF,TGTGCCAGCAGCTTATACGGCAGGGAAGGAAACTATGGCTACACCTTC
TRBV20-1,TRBJ1-3,TRBD1,NA,CSAYAGGAIYF,TGCAGTGCTTATGCAGGGGGGGCCATATATTTT
TRBV19,TRBJ2-5,NA,NA,CASRHLSQETQYF,TGTGCCAGCCGCCACCTTTCTCAAGAGACCCAGTACTTC
TRBV19,TRBJ1-5,NA,NA,CASSIGAGRGYSNQPQHF,TGTGCCAGTAGTATCGGGGCGGGGCGAGGGTATAGCAATCAGCCCCAGCATTTT
TRBV2,TRBJ1-4,NA,NA,CASVSGEGNEKLFF,TGTGCCAGCGTCTCAGGGGAGGGCAATGAAAAACTGTTTTTT
TRBV2,TRBJ2-7,TRBD1,NA,CASSGRGTGVSYEQYF,TGTGCCAGCAGTGGACGTGGGACAGGGGTATCCTACGAGCAGTACTTC